Listed here are 29 T cell receptor beta chains from one sample, sequenced in a study of molecular identifiers for immune sequencing clone quantification. TCRdb ran MiXCR on the PCR reads and lists one entry per CDR3 protein. The sample includes some 650,000 distinct CDR3 sequences, about 20% of them seen just once. Sequencing was carried out using naive CD8+ T cells from blood, with Jurkat cell RNA spiked in. Subset described: FACS-sorted CD8+CD4-CCR7+CD45RA+ naive T cells. These receptors came from a human donor in good health. Some libraries in this study had Jurkat cell RNA spiked in.

In this sample, this clonotype turned up a few times. The V and J genes are TRBV29-1 and TRBJ1-1; D not resolved. There are 11 residues in the CDR3. The V end lost 6 bases, the J end lost 7 bases, and 12 bases lay between the germline ends. Germline V gene lookup returns CDR1 SQVTM and CDR2 ANQGSEA. DNA for the CDR3: TGCAGCGTAGGACGGGGAAGTGAAGCTTTCTTT. Encoded protein: CSVGRGSEAFF.

This clonotype was seen at least ten times. The chain combines TRBV20-1 with TRBJ2-7; D might be TRBD2 (6 bases). The CDR3 is 17 amino acids. The V end was cut by 3 bases, the J end by 0 bases, with 21 bases between. Germline assignment: CDR1 DFQATT and CDR2 SNEGSKA (reference sequence). The CDR3 reads CSASKGETGLSSYEQYF. The CDR3 bases are TGCAGTGCTAGTAAAGGGGAGACGGGACTCAGCTCCTACGAGCAGTACTTC.

This clonotype was seen ten or more times. V and J are TRBV30 and TRBJ1-5, with a weak D call TRBD1 (5 bases). Germline assignment: CDR1 GTSNPN and CDR2 SVGIG (reference sequence). The CDR3 has 13 amino acids. V lost 3 bases to trimming and J lost 4 bases, with 10 bases between them. The CDR3 nucleotides read TGTGCCTGGAGATCGGGGGTAAATCAGCCCCAGCATTTT. The encoded protein is CAWRSGVNQPQHF.

Concerning this clonotype: Since a much larger clone is just one base distant, this may be a read error. The chain couples TRBV4-1 to TRBJ2-1; 7 bases fit TRBD1. The CDR3 consists of 13 residues. Per germline, CDR1 MGHRA and CDR2 YSYEKL. CDR3 region: CAISDREMNEQFF. In DNA form, the CDR3 reads TGCGCCATCAGCGACAGGGAGATGAATGAGCAGTTCTTC.

V usage is TRBV6-5 and J usage is TRBJ1-6, with unresolved D. CDR3 length equals 15 residues. Trimming cost V 6 bases and J 4 bases, with 13 bases left between them. In germline, CDR1 is MNHEY, CDR2 SVGAGI. The CDR3: CASSPSDGYNSPLHF. CDR3 in DNA: TGTGCCAGCAGCCCCAGCGACGGTTATAATTCACCCCTCCACTTT.

This chain connects TRBV12-3 or TRBV12-4 to TRBJ2-7; 7 bases are shared with TRBD1. The CDR3 sequence is 13 residues long. The V gene end was trimmed by 5 bases and the J gene end by 6 bases; junction bases not matched to a gene: 7. CDR3 coding DNA: TGTGCCAGCAGTCCCACAGGGGCCGGCGAGCAGTACTTC. Its translation is CASSPTGAGEQYF.

This clonotype showed up many times. The rearrangement uses TRBV4-1 and TRBJ2-7, with D unclear. CDR3 size: 14 residues. V was shortened by 5 bases and J by 1 base, with 12 bases between the two germline ends. Germline V CDR1 and CDR2: MGHRA, YSYEKL. The CDR3 DNA follows: TGCGCCAGCAGCGCGTCTTTGGGGTCCTACGAGCAGTACTTC. It encodes CASSASLGSYEQYF.

This clonotype showed up just a few times. CDR3 in amino acids: CASSISTGPYEQYF. The CDR3 nucleotides read TGTGCCAGTAGTATATCGACAGGGCCCTACGAGCAGTACTTC. The chain combines TRBV19 with TRBJ2-7, with TRBD1 matching over 7 bases. J was trimmed by 2 bases and V by 2 bases; bases with no gene match: 3. Germline V gene lookup returns CDR1 LNHDA and CDR2 SQIVND (reference sequence). This CDR3 has 14 residues.

This clonotype appeared a few times. This rearrangement joins TRBV27 to TRBJ1-1; TRBD1 is a possible D gene (6 bases). V was trimmed by 1 base and J by 8 bases, leaving 11 bases between them. Germline V CDR1 and CDR2: MNHEY, SMNVEV (reference sequence). The CDR3 is 13 residues long. As DNA, the CDR3 is TGTGCCAGCAGTTTATTTGCAGGGGCGGAAGCTTTCTTT. This sequence encodes CASSLFAGAEAFF.

Ten or more counts support this clonotype. The chain couples TRBV19 to TRBJ1-5; D not certain. V dropped 3 bases and J dropped 6 bases, with 15 bases sitting between them. Germline CDR1 and CDR2: LNHDA and SQIVND (reference sequence). CDR3 length: 15 residues. CDR3 DNA sequence: TGTGCCAGTAGTATGAAGTTCGCGGGGTTTCAGCCCCAGCATTTT. Translated: CASSMKFAGFQPQHF.

This clonotype appeared many times. The gene calls are TRBV20-1 and TRBJ1-4, with D uncertain. In germline, CDR1 is DFQATT, CDR2 SNEGSKA (reference sequence). This CDR3 contains 15 residues. V lost 1 base and J 4 bases, leaving 13 bases between the germline ends. The DNA of the CDR3 is TGCAGTGCTAGAGTTCGGCCAGCCTATAATGAAAAACTGTTTTTT. The encoded protein is CSARVRPAYNEKLFF.

On this clonotype itself: Possible read error: a much larger clone is one base away. The CDR3 ends on some other residue instead of the conserved phenylalanine or tryptophan, so this is likely a read error. The chain is built from TRBV5-3 and TRBJ2-5; no clear D gene. TRBV5-3 is marked as an open reading frame, function uncertain. CDR3 size: 13 residues. The CDR3 is CASSLAEQETQYS. CDR3 in DNA: TGTGCCAGCAGCTTGGCAGAACAAGAGACCCAGTACTCC.

The chain combines TRBV28 with TRBJ2-7, with 9 nucleotides matching TRBD1. Per the germline V gene, CDR1 is MDHEN and CDR2 is SYDVKM. The trim removed 1 base at V and 4 bases at J, leaving 2 bases unmatched. The CDR3 is 14 residues long. In nucleotides, the CDR3 is TGTGCCAGCAGTTTATTACAGGGGGCTTACGAGCAGTACGTC. This codes for CASSLLQGAYEQYV.

As to this clonotype: This may be a read error, as it is one base from a much larger clone. This chain links TRBV6-5 with TRBJ1-3, with D unresolved. In germline, CDR1 is MNHEY, CDR2 SVGAGI. This CDR3 comprises 16 residues. The CDR3 sequence is CASTTTVGLAGNTTYF. CDR3 in DNA: TGTGCCAGCACCACTACAGTTGGGCTAGCTGGAAACACCACATATTTT.

With respect to this clonotype: A read error is possible here, since a much larger clone lies one base away. The rearrangement joins TRBV29-1 to TRBJ2-1, with D perhaps given as TRBD1 or TRBD2 (5 bases each). The CDR3 is made up of 13 amino acids. CDR1 and CDR2 from the germline V gene are SQVTM and ANQGSEA. Trimming took 3 bases from V and 8 from J, leaving 14 bases between them. CDR3 nucleotide sequence: TGCAGCGTTGAGGGGGTCCCGGTCGATGAGCAGTTCTTC. Translated, it gives CSVEGVPVDEQFF.

The CDR3 here is CASSQFRGLDTQYF. The CDR3 nucleotides are TGCGCCAGCAGTCAATTCAGGGGTCTAGATACGCAGTATTTT. The chain combines TRBV23-1 with TRBJ2-3, with D possibly TRBD1 on 6 matching bases. TRBV23-1 falls under the ORF class, with uncertain function. The V end lost 1 base, the J end lost 5 bases, and 10 bases lay between the germline ends. The CDR3 extends over 14 amino acids.

This clonotype was counted ten times or more. The chain carries TRBV27 and TRBJ1-5; TRBD1 might be the D (5 bases). The CDR3 runs 16 residues. V gave up 3 bases and J gave up 0 bases, with 12 bases separating them. Per germline, CDR1 MNHEY and CDR2 SMNVEV (reference sequence). This CDR3 reads CASSLVGGYSNQPQHF. In DNA, the CDR3 is TGTGCCAGCAGTTTGGTCGGGGGTTATAGCAATCAGCCCCAGCATTTT.

This clonotype was seen a handful of times. A read error may be the cause here, since a much bigger clone is one base away. This CDR3 fails to terminate in the conserved phenylalanine or tryptophan, so it likely reflects a read error. V gene TRBV5-1 combines with J gene TRBJ1-5; D gene unclear. The germline gives CDR1 SGHRS, CDR2 YFSETQ. Deletions cut 0 bases from V and 7 bases from J, with 8 bases between. The CDR3 has 13 amino acids. The CDR3 DNA reads TGCGCCAGCAGCTTGGTAGAGGGCCAGCCCCAGCATCTT. It specifies CASSLVEGQPQHL.

This clonotype was found many times. This chain links TRBV7-2 with TRBJ2-5; TRBD1 or TRBD2 may be the D gene (5 bases each). The CDR3 is 14 amino acids. With 1 base removed from V and 5 bases from J, the gap between germline ends came to 11 bases. Germline V CDR1 and CDR2: SGHTA, FQGNSA. The CDR3 loop is CASSLVGTEETQYF. CDR3 in DNA: TGTGCCAGCAGCTTAGTCGGGACGGAGGAGACCCAGTACTTC.

The rearrangement joins TRBV16 to TRBJ2-3; TRBD2 agrees at 7 bases. The CDR3 is 17 amino acids. Unmatched junction bases numbered 12, after V lost 4 bases and J lost 2 bases. Germline V gene lookup returns CDR1 KGHSY and CDR2 FQNENV. The CDR3 DNA reads TGTGCCAGCAGCCCTCGCTCAGCGGGGATGAACACAGATACGCAGTATTTT. It yields the protein CASSPRSAGMNTDTQYF.

In this sample, this clonotype turned up many times. This chain uses TRBV7-9 with TRBJ1-4; no clear D gene. The V gene lost 5 bases and the J gene lost 5 bases, with 15 bases spanning the gap. CDR1 and CDR2 (germline): SEHNR, FQNEAQ (reference sequence). The length of the CDR3 is 15 residues. Here the CDR3 DNA reads TGTGCCAGCAGCCTCCCCGGGGTGAACAATGAAAAACTGTTTTTT. Encoded protein: CASSLPGVNNEKLFF.

This clonotype was seen ten or more times. This chain connects TRBV4-3 to TRBJ1-1; TRBD1 aligns across 9 bases. V trimming: 2 bases; J trimming: 0 bases; junction bases outside the gene matches: 10. Germline V lookup: CDR1 LGHNA, CDR2 YSLEER. The CDR3 totals 18 residues. The CDR3 region is CASSQYRGLGEMNTEAFF. The CDR3 bases are TGCGCCAGCAGCCAATACAGGGGGCTAGGTGAGATGAACACTGAAGCTTTCTTT.

The V call is TRBV3-1, the J call TRBJ1-3; D is unresolved. V dropped 0 bases and J dropped 5 bases, with 8 bases sitting between them. This CDR3 is built from 14 residues. The germline gives CDR1 LGHDT, CDR2 YNNKEL (reference sequence). The CDR3 spells CASSQEVERNTIYF. The CDR3 nucleotides read TGTGCCAGCAGCCAAGAAGTTGAGAGAAACACCATATATTTT.

This clonotype has at least ten counts. This chain uses TRBV9 with TRBJ1-2, with 9 bases lining up with TRBD1. Germline V CDR1 and CDR2: SGDLS, YYNGEE. Unmatched junction bases numbered 8, after V lost 4 bases and J lost 4 bases. The length of the CDR3 is 15 residues. CDR3 nucleotides: TGTGCCAGCAGCTCGCCGGGACAGGGCCCCTATGGCTACACCTTC. Encoded protein: CASSSPGQGPYGYTF.

This clonotype was detected many times. The chain recombines TRBV10-3 with TRBJ2-3; D call uncertain. From germline, CDR1 is ENHRY and CDR2 SYGVKD. CDR3 size: 16 residues. Trimming shortened V by 6 bases and J by 0 bases, and 16 bases separated the two germline ends. The CDR3, as DNA: TGTGCCATCAGGGACGGAACGATTGGTAGCACAGATACGCAGTATTTT. Translation gives CAIRDGTIGSTDTQYF.

V and J are TRBV30 and TRBJ2-1, with D possibly matching TRBD2 (5 bases). The V and J ends lost 2 bases and 0 bases respectively, with 11 bases between them. Germline lookup yields CDR1 GTSNPN and CDR2 SVGIG (reference sequence). This CDR3 spans 15 amino acids. The CDR3 loop is CAWSFGMSSYNEQFF. CDR3 nucleotide sequence: TGTGCCTGGAGTTTCGGGATGAGCTCCTACAATGAGCAGTTCTTC.

The gene calls are TRBV20-1 and TRBJ2-7, with D maybe TRBD2 (6 bases). This CDR3 is 16 amino acids long. Germline assignment: CDR1 DFQATT and CDR2 SNEGSKA (reference sequence). The V gene lost 2 bases and the J gene lost 2 bases, with 19 bases spanning the gap. CDR3 nucleotide sequence: TGCAGTGCTAGATCGCTAGCGAGAGTCCCCCCCTACGAGCAGTACTTC. It codes for CSARSLARVPPYEQYF.

The V gene is TRBV5-1, the J gene TRBJ1-4; D remains unclear. The CDR3 is 15 residues long. V lost 3 bases and J 7 bases, leaving 16 bases between the germline ends. CDR1 and CDR2 (germline): SGHRS, YFSETQ. The CDR3 protein is CASSSGSGRAEKLFF. DNA for the CDR3: TGCGCCAGCAGCTCCGGCAGTGGGCGGGCTGAAAAACTGTTTTTT.

A word on this clonotype: It may be a read error: a sequence one base away is much more abundant. This chain uses TRBV25-1 with TRBJ2-5, with no clear D. This CDR3 region has 14 residues. CDR1 and CDR2 (germline): MGHDK, SYGVNS. CDR3: CASSERFRQETQHF. Written as DNA, the CDR3 is TGTGCCAGCAGTGAACGTTTCAGACAAGAGACCCAGCACTTC.